The 22 T cell receptor beta chains given below trace back to one sample, sequenced in a study of tumor-infiltrating lymphocytes in primary liver carcinoma. Synthesis of TCR beta cDNA was carried out from about 540 ng total RNA with a constant-region primer. It was through three nested multiplex PCR rounds of slightly modified ARM-PCR that TCR beta libraries arose. Primers for the first two PCR rounds were TRBV1-TRBV30 forward primers and a C-beta reverse primer (around 10 cycles per round). One entry per CDR3 protein, called by TCRdb with MiXCR from the multiplex PCR reads. The sample has about 310,000 distinct CDR3 sequences; 65% are singletons. Germline DNA was also extracted, and blood RNA derived from unsorted whole blood. Sequenced: peripheral blood. All receptors come from a middle-aged man with primary liver carcinoma and hepatitis B virus infection.

This chain joins TRBV20-1 and TRBJ2-7, with 7 bases aligning to TRBD2. Per the germline V gene, CDR1 is DFQATT and CDR2 is SNEGSKA (reference sequence). Trimming took 0 bases from V and 4 from J; bases not matched to a gene: 12. The CDR3 consists of 16 residues. The CDR3 nucleotides read TGCAGTGCTAGAGACCCTAGCGGTAGGGGATTTTACGAGCAGTACTTC. Amino acids: CSARDPSGRGFYEQYF.

Only a few counts were recorded for this clonotype. The V and J genes are TRBV4-1 and TRBJ2-3; D is perhaps TRBD1 (6 bases). V lost 3 bases to trimming and J lost 5 bases, with 18 bases between them. In germline, CDR1 is MGHRA, CDR2 YSYEKL. The CDR3 has 16 residues. The CDR3 loop is CASSQAGASGGDTQYF. DNA of the CDR3: TGCGCCAGCAGCCAGGCAGGGGCCTCGGGTGGAGATACGCAGTATTTT.

This chain connects TRBV19 to TRBJ2-1, with a possible D match to TRBD2 (6 bases). The CDR3 is 16 residues long. V was shortened by 6 bases and J by 0 bases, with 15 bases between the two germline ends. Germline CDR1 LNHDA, CDR2 SQIVND (reference sequence). The CDR3 nucleotides read TGTGCCAGTAGGGGGGGACGAGGAAGCTCCTACAATGAGCAGTTCTTC. Residues: CASRGGRGSSYNEQFF.

Remarks on this clonotype: One base away lies a much larger clone, so this may be a sequencing read error. This rearrangement joins TRBV12-3 or TRBV12-4 to TRBJ2-1; 8 positions match TRBD1. V trimming: 4 bases; J trimming: 1 base; junction bases outside the gene matches: 6. The CDR3 runs to 16 residues. CDR3 in amino acids: CASSSDREPSYNEQFF. The CDR3 DNA follows: TGTGCCAGCAGTTCGGACAGGGAACCATCCTACAATGAGCAGTTCTTC.

This clonotype was detected only once. A read error may be the cause here, since a much bigger clone is one base away. The chain employs TRBV6-5 and TRBJ1-5; D gene ambiguous. The CDR3 is 13 amino acids. Germline CDR1 reads MNHEY; CDR2 reads SVGAGI. Trimming removed 10 bases from V and 2 bases from J, with 12 bases in between. In DNA form, the CDR3 reads TGTGCCAACAAGGGAGGAGGCAATCAGCCCCAGCATTTT. Amino acid sequence: CANKGGGNQPQHF.

The V gene is TRBV5-1, the J gene TRBJ2-7; D unresolved. Trimming stripped 1 base from V and 0 bases from J, with 8 bases between. Per the germline V gene, CDR1 is SGHRS and CDR2 is YFSETQ. The CDR3 is made up of 14 amino acids. DNA for the CDR3: TGCGCCAGCAGCTTGATTGACAACTCCTACGAGCAGTACTTC. Amino acids: CASSLIDNSYEQYF. The variable domain in full, completed from reference TRBV5-1 and TRBJ2-7, reads KAGVTQTPRYLIKTRGQQVTLSCSPISGHRSVSWYQQTPGQGLQFLFEYFSETQRNKGNFPGRFSGRQFSNSRSEMNVSTLELGDSALYLCASSLIDNSYEQYFGPGTRLTVT.

The table lists this clonotype with a count of one. A much more abundant neighbour one base away suggests this may be a read error. The genes are TRBV5-1 and TRBJ2-7; perhaps D is TRBD1 or TRBD2 (5 bases each). Germline V gene sequence: CDR1 SGHRS, CDR2 YFSETQ. There are 14 residues in the CDR3. Here the CDR3 reads CASSLTGGSYGQYF. In DNA form, the CDR3 reads TGCGCCAGCAGCTTGACTGGGGGATCCTACGGGCAGTACTTC.

CDR3 loop: CATSDEKGGGYTF. The CDR3 DNA reads TGTGCCACCAGTGATGAGAAGGGTGGCGGCTACACCTTC. This chain joins TRBV24-1 and TRBJ1-2; D remains ambiguous. Germline CDR1 reads KGHDR; CDR2 reads SFDVKD. Trimming removed 3 bases at V and 8 bases at J, with 12 bases between. The CDR3 sequence is 13 residues long.

Regarding this clonotype: The CDR3 ends on some other residue instead of the conserved phenylalanine or tryptophan, so this is likely a read error. The rearrangement links TRBV29-1 to TRBJ2-3, with 13 bases matching TRBD2. The V gene's germline CDR1 is SQVTM and CDR2 ANQGSEA. The CDR3 contains 14 residues. The junction had 4 bases not matched to a gene; V was cut back by 6 bases and J by 4 bases. Written as DNA, the CDR3 is TGCAGCGTCGAGGGACTAGCGGGGCCAGATACGCAGTATTCT. Residues: CSVEGLAGPDTQYS.

This clonotype has at least ten counts. J is TRBJ2-5 and V is TRBV6-2 or TRBV6-3, with D possibly being TRBD2 (6 bases). This CDR3 is 15 amino acids long. The V and J ends lost 1 base and 5 bases respectively, with 14 bases between them. Germline CDR1 reads MNHEY; CDR2 reads SVGEGT. Here the CDR3 reads CASSYYSGVLETQYF. In DNA form, the CDR3 reads TGTGCCAGCAGTTACTATTCGGGAGTTTTGGAGACCCAGTACTTC.

Ten or more counts support this clonotype. V usage is TRBV4-1 and J usage is TRBJ2-5; D may be TRBD1 (8 bases). In germline, CDR1 is MGHRA, CDR2 YSYEKL. The CDR3 consists of 15 residues. Deletions cut 4 bases from V and 4 bases from J, with 16 bases between. The CDR3 coding sequence is TGCGCCAGCAGCCTTGGACAGGGAGGGGGAGAGACCCAGTACTTC. Protein sequence: CASSLGQGGGETQYF.

Remarks on this clonotype: A much larger clone differs from this one at a single base, so this may be a read error. The chain carries TRBV4-3 and TRBJ2-3; either TRBD1 or TRBD2 may fit D (6 bases each). Trimming took off 4 bases at V and 2 bases at J, with 13 bases between the two ends. The CDR3 covers 15 residues. The V gene's germline CDR1 is LGHNA and CDR2 YSLEER. CDR3 in amino acids: CASSREGGTTDTQYF. The DNA of the CDR3 is TGCGCCAGCAGCCGAGAGGGGGGAACCACAGATACGCAGTATTTT.

In nucleotides, the CDR3 is TGCGCCAGCAGCTTGGTAACGGGAGTTACCTACAATGAGCAGTTCTTC. Its translation: CASSLVTGVTYNEQFF. This rearrangement joins TRBV5-1 to TRBJ2-1, with D possibly TRBD2 on 6 matching bases. V was shortened by 0 bases and J by 2 bases, with 12 bases between the two germline ends. The CDR3 spans 16 residues. Germline CDR1 and CDR2: SGHRS and YFSETQ.

V and J are TRBV9 and TRBJ2-5; D is possibly TRBD2 (6 bases). Germline CDR1 is SGDLS and CDR2 is YYNGEE. The CDR3 sequence is 13 residues long. V was trimmed by 6 bases and J by 4 bases, leaving 13 bases between them. CDR3 DNA sequence: TGTGCCAGCACCGGACTAAAAAGAGAGACCCAGTACTTC. Protein sequence: CASTGLKRETQYF.

In regard to this clonotype: This may be a read error: a much more frequent sequence differs by one nucleotide. V gene TRBV12-5 combines with J gene TRBJ2-7; possibly TRBD2 for D (5 bases). CDR3 length: 14 amino acids. The V gene's germline CDR1 is LGHNT and CDR2 FRNRAP. CDR3 region: CASGETVLGYVQYF. DNA of the CDR3: TGTGCTAGTGGCGAAACCGTACTAGGATACGTGCAGTACTTC.

The chain links TRBV28 to TRBJ1-5; D is unclear. CDR1 and CDR2 (germline): MDHEN, SYDVKM. Between the trimmed V and J ends, which lost 7 bases and 4 bases, there was a span of 14 bases. The CDR3 contains 14 residues. The CDR3 DNA is TGTGCCAGCACGGTAGGGCATTTTAATCAGCCCCAGCATTTT. Translation: CASTVGHFNQPQHF.

As to this clonotype: At one end the junction does not follow the germline gene, possibly because of a read error. The chain couples TRBV7-9 to TRBJ2-3; the match to TRBD2 covers 7 bases. CDR3 length equals 17 residues. The germline CDR1 and CDR2 sequences are SEHNR and FQNEAQ (reference sequence). The chain's CDR3 is CVSSRGASGAGTDTQYF. CDR3 coding DNA: TGTGTCAGCAGCCGAGGGGCTAGCGGAGCTGGCACAGATACGCAGTATTTT.

Notes on this clonotype: No conserved phenylalanine or tryptophan is present at the end of the CDR3, so a read error is the likely explanation. The chain uses TRBV6-1 and TRBJ1-6, with D unclear. Between the trimmed V and J ends, which lost 9 bases and 7 bases, there was a span of 16 bases. The CDR3 is 14 amino acids. In germline, CDR1 is MNHNS, CDR2 SASEGT. The CDR3 DNA reads as TGTGCCAGTAATTACTGGCAGGCAAATTCACCCCTCCACTAT. Translated, it gives CASNYWQANSPLHY.

This clonotype occurred many times. This sequence joins TRBV10-2 and TRBJ2-3; D not resolved. Trimming shortened V by 8 bases and J by 1 base, and 10 bases separated the two germline ends. CDR3 length equals 13 residues. CDR1 and CDR2 from the germline V gene are WSHSY and SAAADI. CDR3 coding DNA: TGCGCCAGCGGGAATGCGCGCACAGATACGCAGTATTTT. Translation gives CASGNARTDTQYF.

The chain combines TRBV11-2 with TRBJ2-3, with unresolved D. The V gene lost 10 bases and the J gene lost 3 bases, with 8 bases spanning the gap. Germline V gives CDR1 SGHAT, CDR2 FQNNGV. This CDR3 has 11 amino acids. The CDR3: CANTSTDTQYF. CDR3 nucleotides: TGTGCCAACACCTCGACAGATACGCAGTATTTT.

Of note for this clonotype: Since a much larger clone is just one base distant, this may be a read error. The chain is built from TRBV29-1 and TRBJ1-5; D perhaps matches TRBD1 (6 bases). Germline CDR1 reads SQVTM; CDR2 reads ANQGSEA. The CDR3 loop spans 17 amino acids. Here the CDR3 DNA reads TGCAGCGTTCAAGACAGGAATGATGGTTGGGGCAATCAGCCCCAGCATTTT. This sequence encodes CSVQDRNDGWGNQPQHF.

With regard to this clonotype: The germline gene is not matched at one end of the junction; a read error may be the cause. This sequence joins TRBV11-2 and TRBJ2-5, with TRBD2 identical over 8 bases. The CDR3 has 16 residues. Germline loops: CDR1 SGHAT, CDR2 FQNNGV. The CDR3 sequence is CASRITPGRDQETQCF. In DNA, the CDR3 is TGTGCCAGCCGAATCACTCCCGGGAGGGACCAAGAGACCCAGTGCTTC. Full variable domain (remainder filled in from reference TRBV11-2 and TRBJ2-5): EAGVAQSPRYKIIEKRQSVAFWCNPISGHATLYWYQQILGQGPKLLIQFQNNGVVDDSQLPKDRFSAERLKGVDSTLKIQPAKLEDSAVYLCASRITPGRDQETQCFGPGTRLLVL.